The 13 T cell receptor beta chains given below trace back to one sample, sequenced in a study of early T cells in non-severe SARS-CoV-2 infection. TCRdb independently ran MiXCR on the 5' RACE reads; one entry per CDR3 protein. In the table there are about 130,000 distinct CDR3 sequences, about 16% of which are singletons. Sequencing was done on a sample of whole blood. The receptors were gathered from an adult who was a healthcare worker with PCR-confirmed SARS-CoV-2 infection or an uninfected control (not recorded which).

This clonotype has just a few counts. The V gene is TRBV12-3 or TRBV12-4, the J gene TRBJ1-1; D uncertain. The CDR3 contains 11 residues. V lost 1 base, J lost 8 bases, and 5 bases lay in between. The CDR3 region is CASSLGVEAFF. The CDR3 DNA sequence: TGTGCCAGCAGTTTAGGTGTGGAAGCTTTCTTT.

In DNA, the CDR3 is TGTGCCAGCAGCCCTCTACAGGGGAGGCGCGAGCAGTACTTC. Protein product: CASSPLQGRREQYF. V usage is TRBV14 and J usage is TRBJ2-7; D perhaps matches TRBD1 (7 bases). CDR3 length: 14 amino acids. Trimming removed 4 bases at V and 6 bases at J, with 16 bases between. CDR1 is SGHDN and CDR2 is FVKESK in the germline V gene.

This clonotype appeared a few times. This chain connects TRBV3-1 to TRBJ1-1, with unresolved D. This CDR3 contains 15 residues. Germline V CDR1 and CDR2: LGHDT, YNNKEL (reference sequence). V shed 3 bases and J shed 5 bases, with 16 bases lying between them. CDR3 region: CASSQTWAGSTEAFF. CDR3 nucleotides: TGTGCCAGCAGCCAGACATGGGCGGGGTCTACTGAAGCTTTCTTT.

This clonotype was counted only a few times. V usage is TRBV6-6 and J usage is TRBJ2-1; D might be TRBD2 (5 bases). V gave up 4 bases and J gave up 10 bases, with 14 bases separating them. This CDR3 spans 13 amino acids. Germline CDR1 reads MNHNY; CDR2 reads SVGAGI (reference sequence). The CDR3 reads CASSSGLAREQFF. The CDR3 DNA is TGTGCCAGCAGTTCCGGGCTAGCTAGAGAGCAGTTCTTC.

V usage is TRBV5-8 and J usage is TRBJ1-1; 12 bases match TRBD1. CDR1 is SGHTS, CDR2 YDEGEE, per germline. The CDR3 contains 15 residues. With V trimmed by 3 bases and J by 2 bases, 2 bases remained unmatched. In DNA form, the CDR3 reads TGTGCCAGCAGCTGGGGACAGGGGGCCAACACTGAAGCTTTCTTT. It yields the protein CASSWGQGANTEAFF.

The genes are TRBV11-2 and TRBJ2-5; D unresolved. Trimming stripped 4 bases from V and 7 bases from J, with 16 bases between. From germline, CDR1 is SGHAT and CDR2 FQNNGV. The CDR3 runs to 14 residues. Here the CDR3 reads CASSSAEAMRTQYF. The CDR3 nucleotides read TGTGCCAGCAGCTCCGCTGAGGCAATGCGGACCCAGTACTTC.

A few counts support this clonotype. CDR3 protein: CARSSTHGQGACQPQHF. The DNA for the CDR3 is TGTGCCAGAAGTTCGACACATGGACAGGGGGCATGTCAGCCCCAGCATTTT. This chain links TRBV5-3 with TRBJ1-5; 11 nucleotides match TRBD1. TRBV5-3 is an ORF for which the function is uncertain. The V gene end was trimmed by 5 bases and the J gene end by 6 bases; junction bases not matched to a gene: 13. The CDR3 is 17 residues long.

For the CDR3, the DNA is TGCAGCGTTTACAGGGGGTCCACTGAAGCTTTCTTT. It is translated as CSVYRGSTEAFF. J is TRBJ1-1 and V is TRBV29-1, with 8 bases identical to TRBD1. V shed 5 bases, J shed 4 bases, and the junction held 3 bases outside the gene matches. The germline V gene encodes CDR1 SQVTM and CDR2 ANQGSEA. The length of the CDR3 is 12 residues.

This chain connects TRBV3-1 to TRBJ2-1; a weak D match, TRBD1 (6 bases). V lost 3 bases and J lost 6, with 12 bases in between. The germline CDR1 and CDR2 sequences are LGHDT and YNNKEL (reference sequence). The CDR3 contains 14 residues. The CDR3 nucleotides read TGTGCCAGCAGCCACCGCCAGGGGAGCAATGAGCAGTTCTTC. Its translation: CASSHRQGSNEQFF.

V and J are TRBV12-3 or TRBV12-4 and TRBJ2-7, with a possible D match to TRBD2 (5 bases). The V end lost 8 bases, the J end lost 6 bases, and 14 bases lay between the germline ends. The CDR3 has 12 residues. CDR3 in amino acids: CASLGSLPEQYF. As DNA, the CDR3 is TGTGCCAGCCTAGGGAGCCTACCCGAGCAGTACTTC.

The gene calls are TRBV19 and TRBJ1-1; 9 nucleotides align to TRBD1. With V trimmed by 6 bases and J by 4 bases, 9 bases remained unmatched. Per the germline V gene, CDR1 is LNHDA and CDR2 is SQIVND (reference sequence). The CDR3 contains 15 residues. The CDR3 reads CASSRDRAMGTEAFF. CDR3 nucleotides: TGTGCCAGTAGCAGGGACAGGGCAATGGGCACTGAAGCTTTCTTT.

The CDR3 sequence is CASSLGASGGTDTQYF. The CDR3 bases are TGTGCCAGCAGTTTAGGGGCTAGCGGGGGCACAGATACGCAGTATTTT. The J gene is TRBJ2-3, the V gene TRBV12-3 or TRBV12-4; 9 positions agree with TRBD2. With V trimmed by 1 base and J by 1 base, 3 bases remained unmatched. CDR3 size: 16 residues.

This clonotype has a handful of counts. The chain joins TRBV30 to TRBJ2-1; 8 nucleotides align to TRBD2. Germline assignment: CDR1 GTSNPN and CDR2 SVGIG (reference sequence). The CDR3 runs 13 residues. V lost 3 bases and J lost 6; bases outside the gene matches: 4. CDR3 region: CAWSQAGVNEQFF. Here the CDR3 DNA reads TGTGCCTGGAGCCAAGCGGGGGTCAATGAGCAGTTCTTC.